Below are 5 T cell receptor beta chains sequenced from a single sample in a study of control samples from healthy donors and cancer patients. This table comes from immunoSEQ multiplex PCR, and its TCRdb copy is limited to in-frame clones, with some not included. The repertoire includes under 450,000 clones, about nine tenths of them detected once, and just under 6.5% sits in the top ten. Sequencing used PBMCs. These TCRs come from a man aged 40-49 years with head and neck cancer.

CDR3 protein: CASSPRGTNEKLFF. DNA of the CDR3: TGTGCCAGCAGCCCTAGAGGGACTAATGAAAAACTGTTTTTT. The chain combines TRBV7-6 with TRBJ1-4; D gene uncertain. CDR3 length: 14 amino acids. V lost 5 bases, J lost 2 bases, and 9 bases lay in between. Germline CDR1 and CDR2: SGHVS and FNYEAQ. The full variable domain, its missing parts supplied by reference TRBV7-6 and TRBJ1-4, is GAGVSQSPRYKVTKRGQDVALRCDPISGHVSLYWYRQALGQGPEFLTYFNYEAQQDKSGLPNDRFSAERPEGSISTLTIQRTEQRDSAMYRCASSPRGTNEKLFFGSGTQLSVL.

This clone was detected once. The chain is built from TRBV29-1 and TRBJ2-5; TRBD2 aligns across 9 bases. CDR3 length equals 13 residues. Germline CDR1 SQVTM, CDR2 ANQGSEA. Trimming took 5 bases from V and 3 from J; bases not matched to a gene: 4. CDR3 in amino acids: CSVYSGGEETQYF. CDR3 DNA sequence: TGCAGCGTTTATAGCGGGGGAGAAGAGACCCAGTACTTC.

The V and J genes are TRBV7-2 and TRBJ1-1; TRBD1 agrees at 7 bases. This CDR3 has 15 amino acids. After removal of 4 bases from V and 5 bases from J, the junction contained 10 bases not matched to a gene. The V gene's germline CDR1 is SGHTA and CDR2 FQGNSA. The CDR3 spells CASSSHTTGWTEAFF. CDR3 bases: TGTGCCAGCAGCTCACATACGACAGGGTGGACTGAAGCTTTCTTT.

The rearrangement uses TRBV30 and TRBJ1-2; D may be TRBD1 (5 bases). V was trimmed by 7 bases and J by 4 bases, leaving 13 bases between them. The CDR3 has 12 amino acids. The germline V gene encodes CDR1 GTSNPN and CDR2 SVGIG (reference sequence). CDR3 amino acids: CASLRGSYGYTF. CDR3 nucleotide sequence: TGTGCCTCCCTGAGGGGTTCCTATGGCTACACCTTC.

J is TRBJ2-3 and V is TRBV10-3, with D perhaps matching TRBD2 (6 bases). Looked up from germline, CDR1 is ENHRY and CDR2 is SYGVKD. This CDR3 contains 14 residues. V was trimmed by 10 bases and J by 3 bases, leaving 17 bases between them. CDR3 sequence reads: CATSDIGRTDTQYF. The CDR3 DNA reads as TGTGCCACCTCCGACATCGGGAGAACAGATACGCAGTATTTT.